These 19 T cell receptor beta chains share one sample of origin, sequenced in a study of CD8 T cells in ankylosing spondylitis. TCRdb ran MiXCR on the 5' RACE reads and lists one entry per CDR3 protein. The table has about 160,000 distinct CDR3 sequences, approximately 10% seen once. The specimen was blood, either unsorted or a sorted T cell fraction (not recorded which). The origin of the receptors is a female donor with ankylosing spondylitis or in good health (not recorded which).

This clonotype came up many times. This rearrangement joins TRBV6-6 to TRBJ2-1; D possibly corresponds to TRBD2 (5 bases). Trimming stripped 8 bases from V and 5 bases from J, with 10 bases between. There are 12 residues in the CDR3. CDR1 is MNHNY and CDR2 is SVGAGI in the germline V gene (reference sequence). The CDR3 DNA is TGTGCCAGCGAGGGTCTCAACAATGAGCAGTTCTTC. Its protein product is CASEGLNNEQFF.

This clonotype was counted a few times. This chain connects TRBV28 to TRBJ2-7, with 9 nucleotides matching TRBD2. V shed 8 bases, J shed 6 bases, and the junction held 5 bases outside the gene matches. Germline V gene lookup returns CDR1 MDHEN and CDR2 SYDVKM. This CDR3 region has 12 residues. The CDR3 nucleotides read TGTGCCAGCGGGACTAGCAAATTCGAGCAGTACTTC. Translating it yields CASGTSKFEQYF.

V is TRBV21-1 and J is TRBJ1-6. TRBV21-1 is given as a pseudogene. The CDR3 sequence is 15 residues long. The CDR3 DNA reads TGTGCCAGCAGCAAAGTTCCAAACTATAATTCACCCCTCCACTTT. It encodes CASSKVPNYNSPLHF.

The rearrangement joins TRBV27 to TRBJ2-2; D is uncertain. The V end lost 3 bases, the J end lost 0 bases, and 5 bases lay between the germline ends. CDR1 and CDR2 (germline): MNHEY, SMNVEV (reference sequence). This CDR3 spans 14 amino acids. Written as DNA, the CDR3 is TGTGCCAGCAGTTTTGCAGCGAACACCGGGGAGCTGTTTTTT. Translating gives CASSFAANTGELFF.

This clonotype occurred many times. The gene calls are TRBV4-2 and TRBJ1-1, with D perhaps matching TRBD1 (6 bases). Germline CDR1 reads LGHNA; CDR2 reads YNFKEQ. This CDR3 contains 15 residues. The germline V and J ends were trimmed by 3 bases and 5 bases, with 16 bases remaining between them. CDR3 coding DNA: TGTGCCAGCAGCCAGCTAGCAGGGGACCGGACTGAAGCTTTCTTT. This translates into CASSQLAGDRTEAFF.

The gene calls are TRBV20-1 and TRBJ2-3; TRBD2 aligns across 7 bases. CDR1 and CDR2 (germline): DFQATT, SNEGSKA (reference sequence). J was trimmed by 2 bases and V by 0 bases; bases with no gene match: 5. This CDR3 region has 15 residues. The CDR3 nucleotides read TGCAGTGCTAGAGATGGAGCGGGGAACACAGATACGCAGTATTTT. Protein product: CSARDGAGNTDTQYF.

This clonotype was observed a handful of times. V and J are TRBV12-3 or TRBV12-4 and TRBJ2-6, with a weak D call TRBD1 (6 bases). The ends were cut back, 5 bases at V and 0 bases at J, with 17 bases in the middle. CDR3 size: 18 residues. The CDR3 region is CASSRTQGISSGANVLTF. The CDR3 bases are TGTGCCAGCAGTCGTACACAGGGAATTAGCTCTGGGGCCAACGTCCTGACTTTC.

The chain has TRBV13 and TRBJ2-1; 9 nucleotides line up with TRBD1. With V trimmed by 4 bases and J by 9 bases, 10 bases remained unmatched. The germline V gene has CDR1 PRHDT and CDR2 FYEKMQ (reference sequence). This CDR3 comprises 15 residues. Here the CDR3 reads CASSSPGQGSSEQFF. The CDR3 nucleotides are TGTGCCAGCAGCTCCCCGGGACAGGGTTCGAGTGAGCAGTTCTTC.

The chain has TRBV3-1 and TRBJ2-7, with TRBD1 matching over 8 bases. The CDR3 has 17 amino acids. V lost 0 bases to trimming and J lost 5 bases; unmatched junction nucleotides: 12. Germline CDR1 LGHDT, CDR2 YNNKEL (reference sequence). For the CDR3, the DNA is TGTGCCAGCAGCCAAGATATTTCCGAGACAGGGGAACACGAGCAGTACTTC. Translated, it gives CASSQDISETGEHEQYF.

This clonotype was counted only a few times. V gene TRBV20-1 combines with J gene TRBJ2-2, with 8 positions matching TRBD1. The junction had 9 bases not matched to a gene; V was cut back by 5 bases and J by 4 bases. Germline V gene lookup returns CDR1 DFQATT and CDR2 SNEGSKA (reference sequence). The CDR3 covers 15 residues. As DNA, the CDR3 is TGCAGTGCTCCAGGACAGGGACCACTCACCGGGGAGCTGTTTTTT. It specifies CSAPGQGPLTGELFF.

This clonotype was seen a few times. This rearrangement joins TRBV6-1 to TRBJ1-5; TRBD1 might be the D (5 bases). Germline CDR1 MNHNS, CDR2 SASEGT. The CDR3 has 13 residues. V was shortened by 7 bases and J by 14 bases, with 21 bases between the two germline ends. The CDR3 coding sequence is TGTGCCAGCACAGATACTAACCGGGGACGCGAGCATTTT. Translated: CASTDTNRGREHF.

The CDR3 loop is CASTQRGGETQYF. The CDR3, as DNA: TGTGCCAGCACCCAACGTGGGGGAGAGACCCAGTACTTC. The chain couples TRBV28 to TRBJ2-5; D possibly uses TRBD1 or TRBD2 (5 bases each). The germline V and J ends were trimmed by 7 bases and 4 bases, with 13 bases remaining between them. The CDR3 spans 13 residues. Per germline, CDR1 MDHEN and CDR2 SYDVKM. The full variable domain, completed using reference TRBV28 and TRBJ2-5, is DVKVTQSSRYLVKRTGEKVFLECVQDMDHENMFWYRQDPGLGLRLIYFSYDVKMKEKGDIPEGYSVSREKKERFSLILESASTNQTSMYLCASTQRGGETQYFGPGTRLLVL.

The rearrangement uses TRBV7-2 and TRBJ2-5, with 14 bases fitting TRBD2. The CDR3 extends over 17 amino acids. Trimming cost V 6 bases and J 3 bases; bases outside gene matches: 9. Per germline, CDR1 SGHTA and CDR2 FQGNSA. The chain's CDR3 is CASRSGTSGRNEETQYF. The CDR3 bases are TGTGCCAGCAGATCCGGGACTAGCGGGAGAAACGAAGAGACCCAGTACTTC. Full variable domain (missing parts from reference TRBV7-2 and TRBJ2-5): GAGVSQSPSNKVTEKGKDVELRCDPISGHTALYWYRQSLGQGLEFLIYFQGNSAPDKSGLPSDRFSAERTGGSVSTLTIQRTQQEDSAVYLCASRSGTSGRNEETQYFGPGTRLLVL.

A few counts support this clonotype. Here the CDR3 DNA reads TGTGCCAGCAGCGTCGGCGGAACGAACACCGGGGAGCTGTTTTTT. This gives the protein CASSVGGTNTGELFF. The gene calls are TRBV9 and TRBJ2-2; D is ambiguous. Germline CDR1 SGDLS, CDR2 YYNGEE. The CDR3 consists of 15 residues. Trimming removed 2 bases from V and 0 bases from J, with 8 bases in between.

In its sample, this clonotype was seen many times. The chain carries TRBV2 and TRBJ1-4; D gene uncertain. This CDR3 is 12 amino acids long. CDR1 is SNHLY, CDR2 FYNNEI, per germline. The V end lost 6 bases, the J end lost 8 bases, and 10 bases lay between the germline ends. CDR3 residues: CASRGLGEKLFF. The CDR3 DNA reads TGTGCCAGCAGGGGATTGGGCGAAAAACTGTTTTTT.

The rearrangement joins TRBV7-9 to TRBJ1-5; unclear D gene. The CDR3 sequence is 16 residues long. V lost 5 bases and J lost 1, with 15 bases in between. CDR1 and CDR2 (germline): SEHNR, FQNEAQ (reference sequence). The CDR3 spells CASSPPATGSNQPQHF. The CDR3 DNA follows: TGTGCCAGCAGCCCCCCGGCCACCGGGAGCAATCAGCCCCAGCATTTT.

This clonotype was seen ten or more times. The chain is built from TRBV12-3 or TRBV12-4 and TRBJ2-1; D may be TRBD1 (5 bases). Trimming removed 3 bases from V and 7 bases from J, with 7 bases in between. The CDR3 extends over 12 amino acids. The CDR3 region has the DNA TGTGCCAGCAGTTTGGGGCAGAATGAGCAGTTCTTC. Its protein is CASSLGQNEQFF.

This chain joins TRBV9 and TRBJ1-6; D is undetermined. The germline gives CDR1 SGDLS, CDR2 YYNGEE. This CDR3 is built from 12 residues. V lost 3 bases and J lost 9, with 7 bases in between. DNA of the CDR3: TGTGCCAGCAGCGCCCAAGGTTCACCCCTCCACTTT. The encoded protein is CASSAQGSPLHF.

V usage is TRBV23-1 and J usage is TRBJ2-4; 9 bases line up with TRBD2. TRBV23-1 is an open reading frame, and its role is uncertain. The CDR3 is made up of 19 amino acids. Trimming at V came to 0 bases and at J to 0 bases, leaving 9 bases not matched to a gene. The CDR3, as DNA: TGCGCCAGCAGTCAATCGGGACTAGCCGATCATCTAGCCAAAAACATTCAGTACTTC. Translated, it gives CASSQSGLADHLAKNIQYF.